This T cell receptor (beta chain) was recovered during a study of prognosis after radiotherapy for stage I lung cancer. This CDR3 has 17 residues. Germline-derived CDR1 and CDR2 are SEHNR and FQNEAQ (reference sequence). V dropped 1 base and J dropped 4 bases, with 16 bases sitting between them. Whole-study findings and limits: It was reported that patients with metastases and those without them differed in TRBV and TRBJ gene usage. A drop in unique TCR clone counts was seen after stereotactic body radiation therapy, median approximately 9,600 versus 7,200. Lower post-radiation Shannon entropy was seen in patients who went on to develop distant metastases.

Genomic DNA yielded TCR beta CDR3, amplified by two-round multiplex PCR. Used in first-round PCR were primers specific to each TRBV and TRBJ gene. MiXCR, applied by TCRdb to the multiplex PCR reads, yields one record per CDR3 protein. The sample lists 30,000 to 40,000 distinct CDR3 sequences; about 31% were seen once. About this clonotype: Its antigen remains unknown. A far larger clone lies a single base away; this is likely a read error.

This TCR came from a donor over 45 with non-small cell lung cancer. The input for sequencing was PBMCs, taken before or after stereotactic body radiation therapy (not recorded which). V is TRBV7-9 and J is TRBJ2-2; either TRBD1 or TRBD2 may supply D (6 bases each). The CDR3 spells CASSLGGVTGSTGELFF. DNA of the CDR3: TGTGCCAGCAGCTTAGGGGGGGTCACAGGGTCCACCGGGGAGCTGTTTTTT.